This T cell receptor beta chain stems from a study of T-cell reconstitution after alpha-beta-depleted transplantation in children. Study conclusions and caveats: Reportedly, roughly two months post-transplant, alpha-beta T cells arose from several hundred expanded graft clones. Hyperexpanded clones declined; after one year, newly produced T cells mostly supplied diversity. Some patients showed high day-60 TCRbeta diversity, which derived from surviving recipient T cells and thymic progenitors.

The CDR3 loop spans 14 amino acids. The V end was cut by 6 bases, the J end by 5 bases, with 16 bases between. About this clonotype itself: Its antigen is not identified.

TCRbeta library construction was performed incorporating unique molecular identifiers. TCRdb reanalysed the PCR reads using MiXCR and keeps one entry per CDR3 protein. Of 600,000 to 800,000 distinct CDR3 sequences listed, 13% are singletons. V and J are TRBV12-3 or TRBV12-4 and TRBJ2-5; the D is unclear. The receptor comes from a girl aged 2 to 9 with congenital amegakaryocytic thrombocytopenia, due to receive a stem cell transplant. The input for sequencing was PBMCs, taken before TCRalphabeta/CD19-depleted stem cell transplant. CDR3 sequence reads: CASRPRGLGETQYF. CDR3 coding DNA: TGTGCCAGCAGGCCACGCGGTCTCGGGGAGACCCAGTACTTC.